Many counts were recorded for the clone carrying this T cell receptor (beta chain). Its antigen is unknown. The entry originates in a study of neurological immune-mediated disorders. Study findings and constraints: Falling below healthy controls, multiple sclerosis showed the least TCR clonal expansion, while HTLV-1-associated myelopathy showed the most.

Trimming left V 0 bases short and J 5 bases short, with 10 bases between. This CDR3 spans 14 amino acids. The V gene's germline CDR1 is DFQATT and CDR2 SNEGSKA (reference sequence). The cDNA was generated by 5'RACE with 10-nucleotide random UMIs. Every sequencing run generated over 170 million TCR-beta sequences from 15-18 subjects. Each CDR3 protein gets one entry after TCRdb re-called the 5' RACE reads with MiXCR. The sample consists of tens of thousands of distinct CDR3 sequences, around a tenth of them appearing once. Sorted libraries used around 1 million CD4+ or CD8+ T cells. The sequence was obtained from a young woman with HTLV-1-associated myelopathy (HAM/TSP). The V call is TRBV20-1, the J call TRBJ2-2; tentatively, D is TRBD1 (5 bases). What was sequenced was CD4+ T cells from blood. CDR3 sequence: CSARDPKGTGELFF. In DNA, the CDR3 is TGCAGTGCTAGAGATCCCAAGGGGACCGGGGAGCTGTTTTTT.